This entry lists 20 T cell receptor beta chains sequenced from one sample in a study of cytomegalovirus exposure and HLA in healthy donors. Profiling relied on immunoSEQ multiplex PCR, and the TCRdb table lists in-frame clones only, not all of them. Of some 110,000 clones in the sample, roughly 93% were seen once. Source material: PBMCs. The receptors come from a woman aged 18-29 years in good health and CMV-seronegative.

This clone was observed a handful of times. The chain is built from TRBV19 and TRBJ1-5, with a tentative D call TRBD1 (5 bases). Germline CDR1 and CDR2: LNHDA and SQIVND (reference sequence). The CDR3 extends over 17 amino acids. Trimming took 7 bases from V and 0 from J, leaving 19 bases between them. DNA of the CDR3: TGTGCCAGTACCCGAGAAGGGACTGCTTATAGCAATCAGCCCCAGCATTTT. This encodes CASTREGTAYSNQPQHF.

The CDR3 protein is CASSSASGGGGWTDTQYF. In DNA form, the CDR3 reads TGTGCCAGCAGTTCGGCCAGTGGGGGCGGGGGGTGGACAGATACGCAGTATTTT. The chain combines TRBV27 with TRBJ2-3; TRBD2 aligns across 8 bases. J lost 3 bases, V lost 4 bases, and 15 bases had no gene match. The CDR3 contains 18 residues. The germline V gene has CDR1 MNHEY and CDR2 SMNVEV (reference sequence).

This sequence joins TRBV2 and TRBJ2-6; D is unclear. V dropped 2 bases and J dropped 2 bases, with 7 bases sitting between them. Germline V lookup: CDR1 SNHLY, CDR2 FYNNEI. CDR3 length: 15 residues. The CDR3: CASSEIVPGANVLTF. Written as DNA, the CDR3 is TGTGCCAGCAGTGAAATAGTCCCTGGGGCCAACGTCCTGACTTTC. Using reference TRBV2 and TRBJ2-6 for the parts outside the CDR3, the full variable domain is EPEVTQTPSHQVTQMGQEVILRCVPISNHLYFYWYRQILGQKVEFLVSFYNNEISEKSEIFDDQFSVERPDGSNFTLKIRSTKLEDSAMYFCASSEIVPGANVLTFGAGSRLTVL.

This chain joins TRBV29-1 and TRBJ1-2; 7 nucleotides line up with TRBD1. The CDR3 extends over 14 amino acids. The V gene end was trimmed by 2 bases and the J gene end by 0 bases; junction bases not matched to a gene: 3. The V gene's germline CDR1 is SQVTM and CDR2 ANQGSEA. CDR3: CSVETGEANYGYTF. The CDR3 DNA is TGCAGCGTTGAAACAGGGGAGGCTAACTATGGCTACACCTTC.

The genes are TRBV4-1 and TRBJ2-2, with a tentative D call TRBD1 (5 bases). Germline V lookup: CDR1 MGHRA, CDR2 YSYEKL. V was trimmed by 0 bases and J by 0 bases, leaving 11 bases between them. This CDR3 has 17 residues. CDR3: CASSQEGHRTNTGELFF. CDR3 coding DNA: TGCGCCAGCAGCCAAGAGGGGCACAGGACGAACACCGGGGAGCTGTTTTTT.

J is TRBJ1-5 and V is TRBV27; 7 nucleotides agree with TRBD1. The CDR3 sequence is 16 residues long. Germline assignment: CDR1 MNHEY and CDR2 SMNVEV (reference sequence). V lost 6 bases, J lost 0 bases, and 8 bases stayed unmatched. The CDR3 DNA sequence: TGTGCCAGCAGCGTCCAGGGGGGTTATAGCAATCAGCCCCAGCATTTT. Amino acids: CASSVQGGYSNQPQHF.

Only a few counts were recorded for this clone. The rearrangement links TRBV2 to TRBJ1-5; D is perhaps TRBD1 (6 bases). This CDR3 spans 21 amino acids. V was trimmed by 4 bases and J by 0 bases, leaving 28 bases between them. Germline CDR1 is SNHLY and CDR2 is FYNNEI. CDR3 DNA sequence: TGTGCCAGCAGTGTCCCAGGTCCACCCGACCCCAGGGGCATTAGCAATCAGCCCCAGCATTTT. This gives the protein CASSVPGPPDPRGISNQPQHF.

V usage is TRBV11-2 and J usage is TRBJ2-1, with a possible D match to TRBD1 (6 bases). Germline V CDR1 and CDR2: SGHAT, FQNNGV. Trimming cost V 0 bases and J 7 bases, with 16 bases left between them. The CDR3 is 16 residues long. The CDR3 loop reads CASSLESQGRRNEQFF. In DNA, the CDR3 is TGTGCCAGCAGCTTAGAGAGCCAGGGGAGACGAAATGAGCAGTTCTTC.

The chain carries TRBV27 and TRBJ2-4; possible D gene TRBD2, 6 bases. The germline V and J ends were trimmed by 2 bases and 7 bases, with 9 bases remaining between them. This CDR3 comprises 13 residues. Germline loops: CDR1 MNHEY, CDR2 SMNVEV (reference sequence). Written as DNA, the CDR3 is TGTGCCAGCAGTTTAGGAGGGAACAACATTCAGTACTTC. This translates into CASSLGGNNIQYF.

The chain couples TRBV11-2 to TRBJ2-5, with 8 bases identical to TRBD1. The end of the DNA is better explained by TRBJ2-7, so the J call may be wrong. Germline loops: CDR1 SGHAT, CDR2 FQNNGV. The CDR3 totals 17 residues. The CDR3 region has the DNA TGTGCCAGCAGCTTAGATAACATTGGGACAGGTCTCTACGAGCAGTACTTC. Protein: CASSLDNIGTGLYEQYF.

This CDR3 is CASSPQAGGGANEQYF. In nucleotides, the CDR3 is TGTGCCAGCAGCCCACAGGCCGGCGGGGGGGCCAACGAGCAGTACTTC. The V and J genes are TRBV9 and TRBJ2-7; 9 bases match TRBD2. The CDR3 loop spans 16 amino acids. Germline V gives CDR1 SGDLS, CDR2 YYNGEE. Trimming cost V 4 bases and J 5 bases; bases outside gene matches: 13.

CDR3 DNA sequence: TGCGCCAGCAGCCCGCGCGGGGACAATGAGCAGTTCTTC. Translation gives CASSPRGDNEQFF. This chain connects TRBV4-1 to TRBJ2-1; possible D gene TRBD2, 6 bases. The length of the CDR3 is 13 residues. Germline CDR1 MGHRA, CDR2 YSYEKL. V was cut by 4 bases and J by 5 bases, with 9 bases left in between.

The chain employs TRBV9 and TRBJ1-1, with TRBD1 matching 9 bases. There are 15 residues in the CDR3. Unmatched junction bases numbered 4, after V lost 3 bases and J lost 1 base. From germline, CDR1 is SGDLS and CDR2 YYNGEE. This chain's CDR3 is CASSAWGQGNTEAFF. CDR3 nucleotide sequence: TGTGCCAGCAGCGCATGGGGACAGGGGAACACTGAAGCTTTCTTT.

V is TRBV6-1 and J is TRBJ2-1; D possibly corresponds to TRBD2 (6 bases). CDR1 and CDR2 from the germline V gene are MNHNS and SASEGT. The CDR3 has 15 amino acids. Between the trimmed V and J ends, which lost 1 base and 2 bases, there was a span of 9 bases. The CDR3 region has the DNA TGTGCCAGCAGTGAAGGGGCTAGCGCCTACAATGAGCAGTTCTTC. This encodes CASSEGASAYNEQFF.

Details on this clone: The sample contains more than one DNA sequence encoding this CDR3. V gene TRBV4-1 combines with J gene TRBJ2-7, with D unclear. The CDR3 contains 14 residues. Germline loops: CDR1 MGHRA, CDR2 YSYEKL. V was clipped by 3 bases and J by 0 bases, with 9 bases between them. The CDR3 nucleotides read TGCGCCAGCAGCCATGGTGGCAGCTCCTACGAGCAGTACTTC. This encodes CASSHGGSSYEQYF.

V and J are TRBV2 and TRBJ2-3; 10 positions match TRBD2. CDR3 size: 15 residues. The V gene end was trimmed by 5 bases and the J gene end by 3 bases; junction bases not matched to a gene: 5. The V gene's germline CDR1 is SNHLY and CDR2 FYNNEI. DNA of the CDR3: TGTGCCAGCAGTTTGCTAGCGGGGGATACAGATACGCAGTATTTT. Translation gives CASSLLAGDTDTQYF.

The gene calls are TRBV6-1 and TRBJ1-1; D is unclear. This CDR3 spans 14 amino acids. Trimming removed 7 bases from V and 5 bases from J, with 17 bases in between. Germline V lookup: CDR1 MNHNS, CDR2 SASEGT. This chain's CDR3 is CASTFDGGRTEAFF. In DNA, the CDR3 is TGTGCCAGCACATTTGACGGCGGCCGGACTGAAGCTTTCTTT.

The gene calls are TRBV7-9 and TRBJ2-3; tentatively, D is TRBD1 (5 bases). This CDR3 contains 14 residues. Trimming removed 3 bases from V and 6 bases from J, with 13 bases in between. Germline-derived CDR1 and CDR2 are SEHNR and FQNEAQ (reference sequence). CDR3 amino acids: CASSFLGSGDTQYF. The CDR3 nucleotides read TGTGCCAGCAGCTTCTTGGGTTCAGGGGATACGCAGTATTTT. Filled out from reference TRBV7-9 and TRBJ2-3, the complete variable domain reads DTGVSQNPRHKITKRGQNVTFRCDPISEHNRLYWYRQTLGQGPEFLTYFQNEAQLEKSRLLSDRFSAERPKGSFSTLEIQRTEQGDSAMYLCASSFLGSGDTQYFGPGTRLTVL.

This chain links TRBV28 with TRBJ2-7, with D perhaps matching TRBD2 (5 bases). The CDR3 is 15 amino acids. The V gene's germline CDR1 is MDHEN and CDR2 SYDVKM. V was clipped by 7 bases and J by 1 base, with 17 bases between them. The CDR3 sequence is CASTGVEVYSYEQYF. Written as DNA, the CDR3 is TGTGCCAGCACTGGAGTGGAGGTTTATTCCTACGAGCAGTACTTC.

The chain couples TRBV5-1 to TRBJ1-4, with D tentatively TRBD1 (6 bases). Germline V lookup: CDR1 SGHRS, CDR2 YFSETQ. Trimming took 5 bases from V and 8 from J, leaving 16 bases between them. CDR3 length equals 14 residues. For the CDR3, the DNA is TGCGCCAGCAGTCCCCGGGCAGGGGTCGAAAAACTGTTTTTT. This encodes CASSPRAGVEKLFF. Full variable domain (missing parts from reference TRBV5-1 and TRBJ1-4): KAGVTQTPRYLIKTRGQQVTLSCSPISGHRSVSWYQQTPGQGLQFLFEYFSETQRNKGNFPGRFSGRQFSNSRSEMNVSTLELGDSALYLCASSPRAGVEKLFFGSGTQLSVL.